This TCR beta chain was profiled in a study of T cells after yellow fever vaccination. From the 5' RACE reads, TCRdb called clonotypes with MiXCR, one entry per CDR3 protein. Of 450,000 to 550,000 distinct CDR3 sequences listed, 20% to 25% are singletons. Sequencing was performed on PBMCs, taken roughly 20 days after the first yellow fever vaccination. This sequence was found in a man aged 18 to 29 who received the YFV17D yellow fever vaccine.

The CDR3 DNA reads TGTGCCTGGAGTGGAGGGATGAACAAGCGGGGGGCTACCTACGAGCAGTACTTC. It yields the protein CAWSGGMNKRGATYEQYF. The gene calls are TRBV30 and TRBJ2-7, with 9 nucleotides matching TRBD2. The germline V gene encodes CDR1 GTSNPN and CDR2 SVGIG (reference sequence). V shed 1 base, J shed 2 bases, and the junction held 15 bases outside the gene matches. The CDR3 sequence is 18 residues long.